These 3 T cell receptor beta chains were sequenced from one sample in a study of post-analysis software for immune sequencing data. Broader study findings: Several TRBV segments (TRBV5-6, TRBV5-1 and TRBV20-1 among them) occurred more frequently in patients than in controls.

Researchers reported that TCR beta cDNA libraries carried unique molecular identifiers. TCRdb re-called the PCR reads with MiXCR, one entry per CDR3 protein. In the table there are about 680,000 distinct CDR3 sequences, roughly three fifths of which are singletons. These receptors lack a known antigen. Sequences were obtained from blood. Every receptor here comes from a girl aged 2-10 years with multiple sclerosis.

The chain links TRBV29-1 to TRBJ2-1; D is possibly TRBD1 (6 bases). CDR1 is SQVTM, CDR2 ANQGSEA, per germline. Trimming pared 7 bases from V and 9 bases from J, leaving 19 bases between. The CDR3 length is 13 residues. The CDR3 region has the DNA TGCAGCGCTTACAGGGTGGGGTACGGTGAGCAGTTCTTC. Translated, it gives CSAYRVGYGEQFF.

This rearrangement joins TRBV10-1 to TRBJ2-1, with D perhaps matching TRBD2 (5 bases). The CDR3 is 9 residues long. Trimming pared 8 bases from V and 14 bases from J, leaving 10 bases between. Germline V gives CDR1 WNHNN, CDR2 SYGVQD (reference sequence). CDR3 DNA sequence: TGCGCCAGCGAGGGTAGTGAGTTCTTC. It is translated as CASEGSEFF.

DNA of the CDR3: TGTGCCAGCAGCCAAGGACTAGCGGGGGAGGGAAACATTCAGTACTTC. This sequence encodes CASSQGLAGEGNIQYF. The gene calls are TRBV4-2 and TRBJ2-5; TRBD2 matches at 12 bases. The J call may be in error: the DNA end matches TRBJ2-4 better. This CDR3 is built from 16 residues. CDR1 is LGHNA and CDR2 is YNFKEQ in the germline V gene.